This record concerns one T cell receptor beta chain sequence. This sample is part of a study of blood T cell repertoires in COVID-19. V shed 1 base and J 6 bases; nucleotides not matched to a gene: 6. Germline CDR1 and CDR2: LGHDT and YNNKEL (reference sequence). The CDR3 has 15 residues. How the authors handled the data: Reference gene primer amplification in the assay estimated nucleated cell counts. Assay: immunoSEQ multiplex PCR; the TCRdb copy retains only in-frame clones and omits some. Clone size and V and J calls were adopted from that table, with D and trimming inferred from the DNA. The data hold some 180,000 clones, with roughly 79% observed a single time.

V usage is TRBV3-1 (or the pseudogene TRBV3-2) and J usage is TRBJ2-5; the match to TRBD2 covers 9 bases. The sequenced sample was peripheral blood. The sequence derives from a middle-aged woman with COVID-19, enrolled during active disease. As DNA, the CDR3 is TGTGCCAGCAGCCAAGGAGGGACTAGCAGCCAGACCCAGTACTTC. Translation gives CASSQGGTSSQTQYF.